This T cell receptor (beta chain) was identified during a study of beta chain features in type 1 diabetes. For the study at large: All samples combined gave about 100 million sorted cells for examination.

Study findings and constraints: Moderately but significantly shorter TCRB CDR3s were found in Type 1 diabetes patients in all four CD4+ subsets.

The CDR3 is made up of 14 amino acids. V lost 5 bases, J lost 1 base, and 2 bases stayed unmatched. Per germline, CDR1 MNHEY and CDR2 SVGAGI. A note on this clone: Its antigen is undetermined.

The investigators reverse transcribed all of the isolated RNA, so they sequenced expressed TCRB transcripts. TCRdb's table, derived via immunoSEQ multiplex PCR, lists solely in-frame clones and lacks some. The data hold approximately 240,000 clones, with 16% observed a single time. The source material was naive CD4+ T cells from blood. The chain combines TRBV6-5 with TRBJ2-7, with 10 bases matching TRBD2. The source is a man younger than 45 with type 1 diabetes. CDR3 amino acids: CASSRGLASYEQYF. The CDR3 bases are TGTGCCAGCAGTAGGGGACTAGCGTCCTACGAGCAGTACTTC.